The TCR beta chain described here comes from a study of T-cell reconstitution after alpha-beta-depleted transplantation in children. Unique molecular identifiers were built into the TCRbeta library. TCRdb ran MiXCR on the PCR reads and lists one entry per CDR3 protein. The sample comprises approximately 520,000 distinct CDR3 sequences, 11% of which are singletons, and 12% to 15% rests with the top ten. Trimming took 3 bases from V and 3 from J; bases not matched to a gene: 2. The CDR3 consists of 13 residues. This TCR was recovered from a female patient between 2 and 15 years old who had a stem cell transplant for aplastic anemia, so the T cells may come from the graft donor. The input for sequencing was PBMCs, mostly from graft donor cells, taken 180 days after TCRalphabeta/CD19-depleted stem cell transplant. The chain recombines TRBV12-3 or TRBV12-4 with TRBJ2-7; TRBD2 matches at 7 bases. CDR3 region: CASSLGGCYEQYV. In DNA form, the CDR3 reads TGTGCCAGCAGTTTGGGAGGGTGCTACGAGCAGTACGTC.